This T cell receptor beta chain was sequenced in a study of blood T cell repertoires in COVID-19 (dated by TCRdb to 2019 to 2021). Looking at the study overall: The collaborator samples originated in the United States, Italy and Spain and spanned the acute and convalescent phases of COVID-19. The material from the prospective study consisted of cDNA or gDNA derived from T cells, B-cell-depleted T cells, or PBMCs. The dataset comprised deeply sampled blood TCRbeta repertoires from subjects exposed to, actively infected with, or recovered from COVID-19. A freely available public database, intended as a resource for researchers studying the immune response to SARS-CoV-2, is where the repertoires were released. Samples were obtained from the ongoing ImmuneRACE study (first 160 participants) and from 950 to 1,500 subjects provided by 6 global collaborators. Nearly every sample came with metadata listing a de-identified subject ID, COVID-19 status, age in years and sex. HLA class I and class II types, where available, came from metadata supplied by the sample provider rather than from assay-based typing. The full study reports these points: How much clinical and demographic metadata was included differed by source and by participant, and the metadata was provided uncurated.

Each collaborating institution followed its own protocols to collect whole blood in K2EDTA tubes. For TCRbeta analysis, collaborators shipped samples as frozen whole blood, isolated PBMCs, or DNA extracted from either of those sample types. As for this clone: Its target antigen remains unknown. The input lacks base qualities; no much larger clone sits a single base away.

The immunoSEQ Assay, a bias-controlled multiplex PCR, was used to amplify TCRbeta CDR3 regions from genomic DNA. In the authors' own workflow: Within the assay, amplification of reference gene primers was used to estimate how many nucleated cells each sample contained. Sequence reads were collapsed and filtered to measure the absolute abundance of every unique TCRbeta CDR3 rearrangement. For each sample, productive Simpson clonality was calculated by taking the square root of Simpson's diversity index across productive rearrangements. TCRdb limited this immuneACCESS table to in-frame rearrangements with V and J called. A share of clones is missing; checked studies link under half to unresolved V genes, and the rest is unexplained. The V and J calls and clone size were taken over from that table, and D and trimming were inferred from the DNA. Counted in this sample were more than 95,000 clones; roughly 80% of them appeared once. The ten biggest clones cover 2% to 3% of the sample.

The germline V gene (reference sequence) gives CDR1 as MNHNY and CDR2 as SVGAGI. A distance of 9 bases separates the germline ends of V and J, which lose 2 bases and 4 bases respectively. The CDR3, cysteine through phenylalanine, is 13 amino acids long. Only CDR3 DNA remains: 39 bases, in frame from the first base. This clonotype was sampled from a man in his forties or fifties with acute or convalescent COVID-19. The rearrangement combines TRBV6-6 with TRBJ2-7; TRBD2 could be the D gene, as 5 bases match. The specimen was peripheral blood. Here is the DNA: TGTGCCAGCAGTTACAACCGGGGATACGAGCAGTACTTC. It specifies CASSYNRGYEQYF.